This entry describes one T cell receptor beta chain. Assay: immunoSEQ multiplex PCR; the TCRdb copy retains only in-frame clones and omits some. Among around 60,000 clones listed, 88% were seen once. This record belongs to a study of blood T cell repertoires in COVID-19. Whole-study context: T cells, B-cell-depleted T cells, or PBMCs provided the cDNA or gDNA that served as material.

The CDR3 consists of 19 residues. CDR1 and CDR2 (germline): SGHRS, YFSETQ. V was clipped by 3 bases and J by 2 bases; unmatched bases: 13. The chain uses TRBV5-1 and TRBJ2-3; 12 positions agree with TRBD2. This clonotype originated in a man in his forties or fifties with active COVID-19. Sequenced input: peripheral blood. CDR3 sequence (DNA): TGCGCCAGCAGCTCAGGGGCTCCGGGACTAGCGGGCCCCACAGATACGCAGTATTTT. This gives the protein CASSSGAPGLAGPTDTQYF.